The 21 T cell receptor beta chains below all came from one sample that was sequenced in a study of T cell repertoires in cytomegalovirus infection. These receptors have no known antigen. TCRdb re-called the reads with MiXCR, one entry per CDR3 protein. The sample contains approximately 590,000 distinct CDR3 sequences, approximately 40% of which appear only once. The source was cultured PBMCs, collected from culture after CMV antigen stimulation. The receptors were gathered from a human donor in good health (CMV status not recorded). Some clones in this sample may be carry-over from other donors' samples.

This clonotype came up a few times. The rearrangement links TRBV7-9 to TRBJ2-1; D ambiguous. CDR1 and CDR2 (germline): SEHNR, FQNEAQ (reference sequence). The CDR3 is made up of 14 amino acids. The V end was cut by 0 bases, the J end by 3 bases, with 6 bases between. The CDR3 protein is CASSLAPVYNEQFF. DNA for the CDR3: TGTGCCAGCAGCTTAGCCCCCGTCTACAATGAGCAGTTCTTC. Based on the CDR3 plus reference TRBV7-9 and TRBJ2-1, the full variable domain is DTGVSQNPRHKITKRGQNVTFRCDPISEHNRLYWYRQTLGQGPEFLTYFQNEAQLEKSRLLSDRFSAERPKGSFSTLEIQRTEQGDSAMYLCASSLAPVYNEQFFGPGTRLTVL.

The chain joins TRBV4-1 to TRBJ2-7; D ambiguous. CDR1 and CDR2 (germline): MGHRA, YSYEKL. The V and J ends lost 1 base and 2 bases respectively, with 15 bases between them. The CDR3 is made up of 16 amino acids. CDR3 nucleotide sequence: TGCGCCAGCAGCCAAGGGGCGGTGGGCCAGACCTACGAGCAGTACTTC. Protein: CASSQGAVGQTYEQYF.

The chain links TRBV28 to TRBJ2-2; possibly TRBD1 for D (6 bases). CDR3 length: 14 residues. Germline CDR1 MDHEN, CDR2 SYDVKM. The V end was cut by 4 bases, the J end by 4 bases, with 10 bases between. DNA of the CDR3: TGTGCCAGCAGTTACAGGGTCCCCACCGGGGAGCTGTTTTTT. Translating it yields CASSYRVPTGELFF.

The CDR3 is CSAILTGQETQYF. The CDR3, as DNA: TGCAGTGCTATCTTGACAGGGCAAGAGACCCAGTACTTC. The V and J genes are TRBV20-1 and TRBJ2-5; 7 positions agree with TRBD1. The trim removed 4 bases at V and 2 bases at J, leaving 4 bases unmatched. Germline CDR1 reads DFQATT; CDR2 reads SNEGSKA (reference sequence). The CDR3 is made up of 13 amino acids.

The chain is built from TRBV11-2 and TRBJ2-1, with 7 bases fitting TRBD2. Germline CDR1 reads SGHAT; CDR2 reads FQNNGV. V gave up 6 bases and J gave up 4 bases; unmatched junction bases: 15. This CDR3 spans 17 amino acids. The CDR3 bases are TGTGCCAGCAGTCCTCGGTGGGGGGAGGGGCGGTACAATGAGCAGTTCTTC. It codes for CASSPRWGEGRYNEQFF. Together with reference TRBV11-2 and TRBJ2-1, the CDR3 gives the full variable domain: EAGVAQSPRYKIIEKRQSVAFWCNPISGHATLYWYQQILGQGPKLLIQFQNNGVVDDSQLPKDRFSAERLKGVDSTLKIQPAKLEDSAVYLCASSPRWGEGRYNEQFFGPGTRLTVL.

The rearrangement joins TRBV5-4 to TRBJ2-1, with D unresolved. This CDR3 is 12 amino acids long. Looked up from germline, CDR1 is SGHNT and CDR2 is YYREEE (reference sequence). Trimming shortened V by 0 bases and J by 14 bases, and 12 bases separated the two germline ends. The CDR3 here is CASSLGVGSEFF. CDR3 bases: TGTGCCAGCAGCTTGGGTGTGGGCTCGGAGTTCTTC.

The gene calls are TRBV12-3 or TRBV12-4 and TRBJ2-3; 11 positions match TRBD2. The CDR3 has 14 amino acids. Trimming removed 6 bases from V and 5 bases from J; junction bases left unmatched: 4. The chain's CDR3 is CASRTTSGIDTQYF. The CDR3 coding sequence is TGTGCCAGCAGGACGACTAGCGGGATAGATACGCAGTATTTT.

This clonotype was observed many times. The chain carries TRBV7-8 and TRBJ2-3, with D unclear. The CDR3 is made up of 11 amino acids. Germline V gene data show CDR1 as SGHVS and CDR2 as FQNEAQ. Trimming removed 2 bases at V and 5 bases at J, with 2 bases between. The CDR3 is CASSLRDTQYF. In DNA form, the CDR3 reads TGTGCCAGCAGCTTACGAGATACGCAGTATTTT.

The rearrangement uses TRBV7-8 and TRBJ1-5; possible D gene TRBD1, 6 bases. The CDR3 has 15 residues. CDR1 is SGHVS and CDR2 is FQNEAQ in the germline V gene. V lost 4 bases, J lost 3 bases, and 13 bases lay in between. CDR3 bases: TGTGCCAGCAGCTCTGACAGGCTGATCAATCAGCCCCAGCATTTT. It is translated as CASSSDRLINQPQHF.

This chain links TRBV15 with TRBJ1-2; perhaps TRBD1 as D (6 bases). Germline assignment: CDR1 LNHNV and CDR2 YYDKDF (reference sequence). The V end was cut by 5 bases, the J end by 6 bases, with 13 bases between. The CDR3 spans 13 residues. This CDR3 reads CATSLQGFHGYTF. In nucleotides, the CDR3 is TGTGCCACCAGCTTACAGGGTTTTCATGGCTACACCTTC.

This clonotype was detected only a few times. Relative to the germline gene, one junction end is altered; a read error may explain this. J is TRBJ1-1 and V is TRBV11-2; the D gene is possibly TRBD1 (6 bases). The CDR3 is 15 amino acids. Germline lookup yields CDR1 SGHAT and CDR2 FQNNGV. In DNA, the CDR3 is TGTGCCAGCAGCCTAGACCCCAGGGGAAACACTGAAGCTTTCTTT. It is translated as CASSLDPRGNTEAFF.

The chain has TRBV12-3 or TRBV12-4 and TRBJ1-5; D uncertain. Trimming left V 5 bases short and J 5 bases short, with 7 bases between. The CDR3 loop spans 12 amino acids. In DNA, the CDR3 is TGTGCCAGCAGTCCCGGCCATCAGCCCCAGCATTTT. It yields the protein CASSPGHQPQHF.

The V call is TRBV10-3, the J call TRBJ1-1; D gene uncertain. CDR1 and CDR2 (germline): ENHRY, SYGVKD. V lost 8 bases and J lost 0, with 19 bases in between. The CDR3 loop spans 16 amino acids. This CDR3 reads CAIGERLQILNTEAFF. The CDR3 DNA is TGTGCCATCGGAGAAAGACTACAGATTTTGAACACTGAAGCTTTCTTT.

The CDR3 spells CSAIRGGASHEQYF. The CDR3 DNA reads TGCAGTGCAATCCGCGGGGGCGCGTCCCACGAGCAGTACTTC. The chain links TRBV20-1 to TRBJ2-7, with TRBD2 as a possible D gene (7 bases). V lost 6 bases and J lost 5, with 20 bases in between. Looked up from germline, CDR1 is DFQATT and CDR2 is SNEGSKA (reference sequence). The CDR3 spans 14 residues.

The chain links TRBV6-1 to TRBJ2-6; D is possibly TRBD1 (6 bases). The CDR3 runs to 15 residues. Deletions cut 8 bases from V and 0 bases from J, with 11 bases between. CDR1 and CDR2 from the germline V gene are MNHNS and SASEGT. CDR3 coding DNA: TGTGCCAGCCACCCAGGGGACTCTGGGGCCAACGTCCTGACTTTC. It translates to CASHPGDSGANVLTF.

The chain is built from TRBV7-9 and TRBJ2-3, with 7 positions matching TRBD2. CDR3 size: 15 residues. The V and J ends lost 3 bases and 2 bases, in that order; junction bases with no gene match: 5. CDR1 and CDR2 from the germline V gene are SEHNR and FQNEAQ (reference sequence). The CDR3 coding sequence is TGTGCCAGCAGCTTTCTAGCGGCCCTCACAGATACGCAGTATTTT. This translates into CASSFLAALTDTQYF. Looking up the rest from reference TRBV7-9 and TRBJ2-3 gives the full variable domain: DTGVSQNPRHKITKRGQNVTFRCDPISEHNRLYWYRQTLGQGPEFLTYFQNEAQLEKSRLLSDRFSAERPKGSFSTLEIQRTEQGDSAMYLCASSFLAALTDTQYFGPGTRLTVL.

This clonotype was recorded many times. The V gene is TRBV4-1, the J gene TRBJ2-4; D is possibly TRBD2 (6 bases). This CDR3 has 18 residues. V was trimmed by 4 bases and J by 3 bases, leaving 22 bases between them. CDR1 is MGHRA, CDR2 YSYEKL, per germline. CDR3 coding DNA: TGCGCCAGCAGCCCGCAGGCACTAGCTTTAGTGGGCAAAAACATTCAGTACTTC. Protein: CASSPQALALVGKNIQYF.

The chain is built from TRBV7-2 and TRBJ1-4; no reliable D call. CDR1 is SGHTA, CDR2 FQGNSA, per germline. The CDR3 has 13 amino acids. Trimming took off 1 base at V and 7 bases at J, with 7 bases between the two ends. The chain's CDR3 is CASSLVRVEKLFF. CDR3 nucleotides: TGTGCCAGCAGCTTAGTCCGGGTTGAAAAACTGTTTTTT.

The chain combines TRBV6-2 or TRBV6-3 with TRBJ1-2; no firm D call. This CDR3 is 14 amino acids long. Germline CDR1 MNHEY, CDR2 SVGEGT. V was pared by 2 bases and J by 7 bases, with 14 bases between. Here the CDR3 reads CASSYRERAGGYTF. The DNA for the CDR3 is TGTGCCAGCAGTTACCGGGAGAGGGCTGGTGGCTACACCTTC.

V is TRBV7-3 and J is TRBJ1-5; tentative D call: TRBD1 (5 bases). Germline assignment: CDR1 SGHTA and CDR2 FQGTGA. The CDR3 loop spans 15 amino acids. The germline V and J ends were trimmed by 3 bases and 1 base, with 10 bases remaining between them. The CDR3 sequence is CASSLGVGSNQPQHF. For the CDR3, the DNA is TGTGCCAGCAGCTTGGGGGTGGGGAGCAATCAGCCCCAGCATTTT.

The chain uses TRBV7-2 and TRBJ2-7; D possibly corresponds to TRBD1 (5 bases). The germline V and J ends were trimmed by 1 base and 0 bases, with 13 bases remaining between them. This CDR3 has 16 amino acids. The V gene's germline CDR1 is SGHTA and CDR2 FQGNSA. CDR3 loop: CASSLVGQGSSYEQYF. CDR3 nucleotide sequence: TGTGCCAGCAGCTTAGTGGGGCAGGGTAGCTCCTACGAGCAGTACTTC.